In its sample, the clone carrying this TCR beta chain was seen many times. Its specificity is unknown. The data stem from a study of T cell repertoires in cytomegalovirus infection. TCRdb reprocessed the reads with MiXCR, giving one entry per CDR3 protein. The sample consists of roughly 100,000 distinct CDR3 sequences, approximately 15% of them appearing once. V was pared by 8 bases and J by 8 bases, with 15 bases between. This CDR3 is 12 amino acids long. The germline CDR1 and CDR2 sequences are SGHTA and FQGNSA. Points from the study as a whole: The cumulative frequency of public TCR beta families identified carriers of CMV plus the relevant HLA.

This sequence originates from a human donor in good health (CMV status not recorded). Some clones in this sample may be carry-over from other donors' samples. The sequencing input was PBMCs. The chain couples TRBV7-2 to TRBJ1-2; D possibly corresponds to TRBD1 (5 bases). The CDR3, as DNA: TGTGCCAGCGGGTTTAGTCAGGGAGGCTACACCTTC. Protein sequence: CASGFSQGGYTF.